This T cell receptor (beta chain) was captured in a study of T cells expressing NK-cell markers. Background on the study: It was sorted CD3+CD56+NKG2C+, CD3+CD56+NKG2C- and CD3+CD56-NKG2C+ T cells that supplied the TCR beta repertoires. Serological testing identified seven of the eight sequenced donors as HCMV-seropositive and one as seronegative.

Overall study results and limits: The same clonotypes also predominated in the CD3+CD56-NKG2C+ fraction of a few donors.

The CDR3 runs 17 residues. The germline V gene has CDR1 SGHRS and CDR2 YFSETQ. Notes on this clonotype: Its antigen is unidentified.

From the 5' RACE reads, TCRdb lists one entry per CDR3 protein and no DNA. This sample's table reports hundreds of thousands of distinct CDR3 sequences. The TCR sequence derives from a man between 18 and 29 years old in good health. Sample: blood T cells: a sorted CD56 or NKG2C T cell subset, CD4+ or CD8+ T cells, or bulk PBMC T cells (not recorded which). V and J are TRBV5-1 and TRBJ2-2; without DNA, the TCRdb call of TRBD2 cannot be checked. The CDR3 spells CASSLNGLAGNTGELFF.